The rows below give T cell receptor beta chains drawn from one sample of a study of blood T cell repertoires in COVID-19. Sequenced by immunoSEQ multiplex PCR; TCRdb stores in-frame clones only, minus some. The top ten clones hold roughly 6.2% of a sample with around 100,000 clones, approximately 84% of them seen once. Sample: peripheral blood. These receptors were taken from a human donor in a cohort sampled during active COVID-19. CDR3s include the opening cysteine and the closing phenylalanine or tryptophan. Size is omitted from some rows. Given values are once, few, many or a class for expanded clones.

TRBV19	TRBJ2-2	-	15	CASSIAGANTGELFF
TRBV3-1/TRBV3-2	TRBJ2-1	-	16	CASSHATGVSYNEQFF
TRBV30	TRBJ2-3	-	14	CAWNQLAGTDTQYF
TRBV10-2	TRBJ2-1	-	15	CASSDREGLLDEQFF
TRBV6-5	TRBJ1-2	few	14	CASRPIQGARGYTF
TRBV28	TRBJ1-1	-	14	CASSPPGYATEAFF
TRBV18	TRBJ1-1	once	14	CASSPTGAVAEAFF
TRBV19	TRBJ2-2	-	15	CASSPGQGAAGELFF
TRBV3-1/TRBV3-2	TRBJ2-5	few	15	CASSDRDRGWETQYF
TRBV3-1/TRBV3-2	TRBJ2-2	-	16	CASSQPGLGNTGELFF
TRBV13	TRBJ1-2	-	16	CASTLRGGPQGDGYTF
TRBV24-1	TRBJ1-5	-	16	CATSESGYASNQPQHF
TRBV18	TRBJ1-1	-	12	CASSPANTEAFF
TRBV2	TRBJ2-7	-	15	CASSELPRSSYEQYF
TRBV5-1	TRBJ2-2	-	16	CASSLRGSSNTGELFF
TRBV9	TRBJ2-5	-	15	CASSVGLADQETQYF
TRBV27	TRBJ2-7	-	14	CASSSGTGGHEQYF
TRBV18	TRBJ1-1	-	14	CASSPLGTGGEAFF
TRBV6-5	TRBJ2-5	-	14	CASNPGLFQETQYF
TRBV20-1	TRBJ2-7	-	19	CSASVARTGGSLADYEQYF
TRBV6-5	TRBJ2-3	-	15	CASSYLAGGTDTQYF
TRBV24-1	TRBJ2-3	-	17	CATSDPTGTGGGGTQYF
TRBV7-9	TRBJ2-7	many	15	CASSSEGRGHNEQYF
TRBV7-8	TRBJ1-1	-	13	CASSPGLNTEAFF
TRBV7-9	TRBJ1-5	-	15	CASSLGPQGNQPQHF
TRBV5-1	TRBJ2-5	-	15	CASSWTGTSEETQYF
TRBV9	TRBJ2-5	-	16	CASSVEGGRGPKTQYF
TRBV6-5	TRBJ1-5	-	13	CASSRQGNQPQHF
TRBV4-1	TRBJ2-1	-	15	CASSQYGGEYNEQFF
TRBV9	TRBJ2-3	-	14	CASSGGDSWDTQYF
TRBV7-9	TRBJ1-6	once	17	CASSPSQLAGDNSPLHF
TRBV5-1	TRBJ1-6	-	16	CASSLGVGRGGSPLHF
TRBV6-8	TRBJ2-1	-	20	CASPLTLAGGPQSSYNEQFF
TRBV5-1	TRBJ2-7	-	15	CASSKRTGGVDEQYF
TRBV29-1	TRBJ1-1	once	13	CSVGGTGVTEAFF
TRBV20-1	TRBJ2-2	-	11	CSARSPGELFF
TRBV20-1	TRBJ2-7	-	15	CSASSPAGAYYEQYF
TRBV5-4	TRBJ1-3	-	14	CASTQGGAGNTIYF
TRBV27	TRBJ2-2	-	17	CASSPRGRGPGTGELFF
TRBV9	TRBJ2-1	-	15	CASSAGRGSYNEQFF
TRBV10-2	TRBJ1-4	-	14	CASSLGGADEKLFF